This TCR beta chain was identified during a study of cytomegalovirus exposure and HLA in healthy donors. The PCR was carried out with 60 Vbeta primers and 13 Jbeta primers. In the study's own analysis: It was a later analysis that counted 75 million to 90 million unique TCR beta chains, of which about 10 million were shared. Profiled with immunoSEQ multiplex PCR; TCRdb holds only in-frame clones, not every one. V and J calls and clone size are as listed in that table; D and trimming were resolved from the DNA. The sample consists of some 130,000 clones, around four fifths of them appearing once. Study observations and caveats: Reportedly, fewer N-insertions than the approximately 700-donor mean appeared in an Asian-associated ancestry cluster in a later analysis. Reports showed the classifier diagnosing cytomegalovirus status with high specificity and sensitivity.

As regards this clone: Its antigen is unknown.

Germline assignment: CDR1 SEHNR and CDR2 FQNEAQ (reference sequence). Trimming pared 5 bases from V and 6 bases from J, leaving 12 bases between. There are 13 residues in the CDR3. The clonotype originates from a man between 25 and 39 years old in good health. J is TRBJ2-3 and V is TRBV7-9; D is uncertain. What was sequenced was PBMCs. CDR3 DNA sequence: TGTGCCAGCAGCCCCACGACTCGCGATACGCAGTATTTT. Amino acids: CASSPTTRDTQYF.